The clone carrying this T cell receptor beta chain was observed at least ten times. Its antigen is undetermined. The V end lost 7 bases, the J end lost 5 bases, and 20 bases lay between the germline ends. The CDR3 extends over 14 amino acids. CDR1 and CDR2 from the germline V gene are DFQATT and SNEGSKA (reference sequence). The data were taken from a study of T-cell reconstitution after alpha-beta-depleted transplantation in children. Study results and caveats: Newly produced T cells mostly accounted for T-cell counts and diversity one year post-transplant. Alpha-beta T cells about two months after transplant reportedly derived from several hundred expanded graft clones.

The TCRbeta library incorporated unique molecular identifiers. TCRdb itself ran the PCR reads through MiXCR, one entry per CDR3 protein. The sample shows about 70,000 distinct CDR3 sequences, around 9.9% of them seen only once. V is TRBV20-1 and J is TRBJ2-5, with D tentatively TRBD1 or TRBD2 (5 bases each). The material sequenced was PBMCs, taken before TCRalphabeta/CD19-depleted stem cell transplant. This sequence was found in a boy aged 5 to 17 with acute myeloid leukemia, due to receive a stem cell transplant. The CDR3 reads CSVGTHSLGETQYF. The CDR3 nucleotides are TGCAGTGTCGGGACCCACTCGCTTGGGGAGACCCAGTACTTC.